The present entry profiles one T cell receptor (beta chain) with its context. Its cognate antigen is unknown. In the ViraFEST assay, antigen-specific CD4+ clonotypes were identified by expansion after peptide-pool stimulation. At the end of 10 days of culture, CD4+ T cells were isolated. Negative nucleocapsid antibody tests before and after vaccination confirmed no previous SARS-CoV-2 infection. The CDR3 contains 13 residues. Germline-derived CDR1 and CDR2 are SQVTM and ANQGSEA. The germline V and J ends were trimmed by 4 bases and 1 base, with 7 bases remaining between them. This sample is drawn from a study of vaccination effects on CD4 cells after COVID-19. Measured with immunoSEQ multiplex PCR; TCRdb has only the in-frame clones, and not every one. There are 30,000 to 40,000 clones in the sample; more than 60% occur only once, and 22% lies in the top ten. Regarding the study as a whole: Long after vaccination, the clones induced by infection and by vaccine shrank markedly in size. From healthy vaccinees, only 1 of 255 vaccine-induced clones also reacted to common cold coronaviruses. Recruitment yielded few convalescent patients, and the study had no early post-infection timepoints.

J is TRBJ2-2 and V is TRBV29-1; D is uncertain. The TCR comes from a human donor who received a COVID-19 vaccine. The source material was CD4+ T cells from PBMCs cultured with SARS-CoV-2 spike peptides, sampled before COVID-19 vaccination. CDR3 sequence: CSVGQKNTGELFF. CDR3 in DNA: TGCAGCGTTGGACAAAAGAACACCGGGGAGCTGTTTTTT.